The 22 T cell receptor beta chains presented below share a single source sample, sequenced in a study of monozygotic twins with inflammatory bowel disease. After re-calling the 5' RACE reads, TCRdb lists one entry per CDR3 protein, DNA absent. The sample table includes approximately 150,000 distinct CDR3 sequences. What was sequenced was blood. These receptors were collected from a human donor with ulcerative colitis or Crohn's disease, or a healthy co-twin of an affected twin (not recorded which).

The gene calls are TRBV7-2 and TRBJ2-7; TCRdb calls TRBD1, which cannot be checked without DNA. Germline V gene data show CDR1 as SGHTA and CDR2 as FQGNSA. This CDR3 has 16 residues. The CDR3 spells CASSPSFMGGLHEQYF. Complete variable domain (other parts from reference TRBV7-2 and TRBJ2-7): GAGVSQSPSNKVTEKGKDVELRCDPISGHTALYWYRQSLGQGLEFLIYFQGNSAPDKSGLPSDRFSAERTGGSVSTLTIQRTQQEDSAVYLCASSPSFMGGLHEQYFGPGTRLTVT.

The CDR3 loop reads CASSQDPTGSTEAFF. The chain uses TRBV4-3 and TRBJ1-1; without DNA, the TCRdb call of TRBD1 cannot be checked. Germline loops: CDR1 LGHNA, CDR2 YSLEER. The CDR3 consists of 15 residues.

The chain uses TRBV11-2 and TRBJ2-1; TCRdb reports TRBD1, a call that lacks DNA to check it against. CDR3 length equals 16 residues. The V gene's germline CDR1 is SGHAT and CDR2 FQNNGV. The CDR3: CASSLGWGASNNEQFF.

The V gene is TRBV5-1, the J gene TRBJ2-3; the D call of TRBD2 rests on TCRdb alone, since no DNA is present to check it. The CDR3 contains 14 residues. Germline V CDR1 and CDR2: SGHRS, YFSETQ. The CDR3 spells CASSQGGAPDTQYF.

The chain combines TRBV10-3 with TRBJ2-2; no DNA is available, so the TRBD2 call from TCRdb remains unchecked. CDR1 and CDR2 from the germline V gene are ENHRY and SYGVKD. The CDR3 runs 15 residues. The CDR3 spells CAIKKGTQNTGELFF.

This chain joins TRBV11-2 and TRBJ1-2; TCRdb's D call of TRBD1 is untestable without DNA. This CDR3 contains 18 residues. Germline CDR1 reads SGHAT; CDR2 reads FQNNGV. This chain's CDR3 is CASSSLLSRQDLNYGYTF.

The rearrangement joins TRBV6-6 to TRBJ2-5; the D gene TCRdb calls, TRBD1, cannot be checked with no DNA. The CDR3 is 14 residues long. Germline V CDR1 and CDR2: MNHNY, SVGAGI (reference sequence). CDR3: CASSYWQGGETQYF.

The chain couples TRBV20-1 to TRBJ1-4. Looked up from germline, CDR1 is DFQATT and CDR2 is SNEGSKA (reference sequence). The CDR3 covers 15 residues. The CDR3 is CSARDLRTDNEKLFF.

V usage is TRBV12-3 or TRBV12-4 and J usage is TRBJ2-2; no DNA is available, so the TRBD2 call from TCRdb remains unchecked. CDR3 length equals 14 residues. CDR3 region: CASSFREVPGELFF.

V and J are TRBV11-2 and TRBJ1-4. The CDR3 is 13 residues long. Germline CDR1 and CDR2: SGHAT and FQNNGV. The CDR3 protein is CASSGTLNEKLFF.

The chain recombines TRBV6-5 with TRBJ2-5; TCRdb calls TRBD1, which cannot be checked without DNA. The germline CDR1 and CDR2 sequences are MNHEY and SVGAGI. The CDR3 is 17 amino acids. CDR3 loop: CASSYSIERGVQETQYF.

V usage is TRBV10-3 and J usage is TRBJ1-3; the D call of TRBD1 rests on TCRdb alone, since no DNA is present to check it. This CDR3 contains 16 residues. Per germline, CDR1 ENHRY and CDR2 SYGVKD. CDR3 loop: CAISESTAPSGNTIYF.

This chain connects TRBV7-9 to TRBJ1-5. Germline CDR1 is SEHNR and CDR2 is FQNEAQ (reference sequence). The CDR3 extends over 17 amino acids. The CDR3 region is CASSLTPRGLSNQPQHF.

V and J are TRBV4-1 and TRBJ2-7; TCRdb reports TRBD2, a call that lacks DNA to check it against. Germline CDR1 and CDR2: MGHRA and YSYEKL. This CDR3 region has 14 residues. CDR3 amino acids: CASSPLEGDYEQYF.

The V gene is TRBV4-3, the J gene TRBJ2-1; TCRdb's D call of TRBD2 is untestable without DNA. Looked up from germline, CDR1 is LGHNA and CDR2 is YSLEER. This CDR3 contains 17 residues. The CDR3 is CASSQEAWTSAYNEQFF.

CDR3 residues: CASSLLLSGGHEQYF. The chain recombines TRBV5-1 with TRBJ2-7; no DNA is available, so the TRBD2 call from TCRdb remains unchecked. Germline V gene sequence: CDR1 SGHRS, CDR2 YFSETQ. This CDR3 has 15 residues.

The chain carries TRBV20-1 and TRBJ2-4; TCRdb's D gene call, TRBD1, goes unchecked for lack of DNA. The CDR3 has 13 amino acids. Germline CDR1 is DFQATT and CDR2 is SNEGSKA (reference sequence). The CDR3 spells CSATGPRKNIQYF.

The rearrangement uses TRBV12-5 and TRBJ1-2; the D call from TCRdb, TRBD1, cannot be confirmed without DNA. The CDR3 is made up of 14 amino acids. From germline, CDR1 is LGHNT and CDR2 FRNRAP. CDR3 sequence: CASGFAGGGGGYTF.

The gene calls are TRBV7-3 and TRBJ2-3; without DNA, the TCRdb call of TRBD2 cannot be checked. The CDR3 sequence is 13 residues long. CDR1 is SGHTA and CDR2 is FQGTGA in the germline V gene. CDR3 sequence reads: CASSLREGGTQYF.

The V and J genes are TRBV20-1 and TRBJ2-7; TCRdb's assignment of TRBD2 cannot be checked, as there is no DNA. Germline V gene sequence: CDR1 DFQATT, CDR2 SNEGSKA (reference sequence). CDR3 length equals 14 residues. The CDR3 spells CSERRLAGYYEQYF.

The rearrangement links TRBV7-9 to TRBJ1-1. Per germline, CDR1 SEHNR and CDR2 FQNEAQ (reference sequence). The length of the CDR3 is 12 residues. The CDR3: CASSSPNTEAFF.

V and J are TRBV20-1 and TRBJ1-1; TCRdb proposes TRBD1, but this gene call is untestable without DNA. This CDR3 has 15 residues. From germline, CDR1 is DFQATT and CDR2 SNEGSKA (reference sequence). The CDR3 loop is CSARAPGQKNTEAFF.